These 12 T cell receptor beta chains were sequenced from one sample in a study of neurological immune-mediated disorders. Via MiXCR, TCRdb re-called the 5' RACE reads, giving one row per CDR3 protein. The table records 80,000 to 85,000 distinct CDR3 sequences, 2% to 3% of them present only once. The specimen was PBMCs. Every receptor here comes from a woman aged 30 to 39 with multiple sclerosis.

This clonotype was seen repeatedly, ten times or more. The rearrangement links TRBV7-9 to TRBJ1-1, with 10 bases matching TRBD1. CDR1 and CDR2 (germline): SEHNR, FQNEAQ (reference sequence). CDR3 length: 16 amino acids. J lost 4 bases, V lost 4 bases, and 9 bases had no gene match. In nucleotides, the CDR3 is TGTGCCAGCAGCTATTTACCGGGACAGGGGTCCACTGAAGCTTTCTTT. It encodes CASSYLPGQGSTEAFF.

The table lists this clonotype with many counts. The rearrangement joins TRBV3-1 to TRBJ2-2; D is possibly TRBD2 (6 bases). The CDR3 is 15 amino acids. Germline CDR1 and CDR2: LGHDT and YNNKEL (reference sequence). V gave up 6 bases and J gave up 7 bases, with 18 bases separating them. Written as DNA, the CDR3 is TGTGCCAGCAGACCCCTCCGGGGGAGAGGCGGGGAGCTGTTTTTT. Residues: CASRPLRGRGGELFF.

This clonotype was found many times. The chain uses TRBV5-1 and TRBJ2-7; D gene ambiguous. This CDR3 is 13 amino acids long. Germline CDR1 is SGHRS and CDR2 is YFSETQ. The germline V and J ends were trimmed by 4 bases and 2 bases, with 10 bases remaining between them. The DNA for the CDR3 is TGCGCCAGCAGCGTGGACGGAACCTACGAGCAGTACTTC. Translating gives CASSVDGTYEQYF.

This clonotype was seen at least ten times. The rearrangement uses TRBV20-1 and TRBJ1-4; D might be TRBD1 (5 bases). CDR1 is DFQATT and CDR2 is SNEGSKA in the germline V gene (reference sequence). The CDR3 runs 15 residues. V was shortened by 6 bases and J by 1 base, with 15 bases between the two germline ends. The CDR3: CSAPNQGGTNEKLFF. In DNA form, the CDR3 reads TGCAGTGCCCCAAATCAGGGAGGAACTAATGAAAAACTGTTTTTT.

This clonotype was recorded at least ten times. The CDR3, as DNA: TGTGCCAGCAGCGGAAGCCCGGGACACGGGTACAATGAGCAGTTCTTC. Translating gives CASSGSPGHGYNEQFF. The rearrangement uses TRBV9 and TRBJ2-1, with D possibly being TRBD1 (6 bases). The V end lost 3 bases, the J end lost 4 bases, and 17 bases lay between the germline ends. Per germline, CDR1 SGDLS and CDR2 YYNGEE. The CDR3 sequence is 16 residues long.

Many counts were recorded for this clonotype. This sequence joins TRBV20-1 and TRBJ2-1; 8 bases map to TRBD2. CDR1 DFQATT and CDR2 SNEGSKA come from the germline V gene (reference sequence). V was clipped by 4 bases and J by 6 bases; unmatched bases: 5. This CDR3 comprises 13 residues. The CDR3 region is CSAKAGASNEQFF. In DNA form, the CDR3 reads TGCAGTGCTAAAGCGGGGGCCTCCAATGAGCAGTTCTTC.

This clonotype was found many times. The chain uses TRBV10-3 and TRBJ2-7, with unresolved D. V was cut by 5 bases and J by 6 bases, with 14 bases left in between. This CDR3 spans 13 amino acids. Germline CDR1 is ENHRY and CDR2 is SYGVKD. CDR3 residues: CAISPEPDGEQYF. DNA for the CDR3: TGTGCCATCAGTCCCGAGCCGGATGGCGAGCAGTACTTC.

This clonotype occurred many times. The chain joins TRBV7-8 to TRBJ2-2, with 11 nucleotides matching TRBD1. The germline V gene has CDR1 SGHVS and CDR2 FQNEAQ. CDR3 length: 16 amino acids. V was clipped by 3 bases and J by 6 bases; unmatched bases: 6. CDR3 nucleotides: TGTGCCAGCAGCTTTACAGGACAGGGGGCTCCCGGGGAGCTGTTTTTT. This translates into CASSFTGQGAPGELFF.

This clonotype was counted ten times or more. The chain combines TRBV10-2 with TRBJ1-1, with no clear D. Germline CDR1 WSHSY, CDR2 SAAADI. The ends were cut back, 0 bases at V and 3 bases at J, with 5 bases in the middle. The CDR3 totals 13 residues. The DNA of the CDR3 is TGCGCCAGCAGTGAGTCGATGGACACTGAAGCTTTCTTT. It is translated as CASSESMDTEAFF.

This clonotype was seen at least ten times. The chain uses TRBV5-1 and TRBJ2-2, with D perhaps matching TRBD1 or TRBD2 (5 bases each). Trimming took 4 bases from V and 3 from J, leaving 13 bases between them. The germline V gene encodes CDR1 SGHRS and CDR2 YFSETQ. The CDR3 runs 15 residues. Here the CDR3 DNA reads TGCGCCAGCAGCCGTTTGGGACCCGACACCGGGGAGCTGTTTTTT. This sequence encodes CASSRLGPDTGELFF.

This clonotype appeared once. This chain uses TRBV4-3 with TRBJ1-1; D is ambiguous. Trimming shortened V by 0 bases and J by 4 bases, and 12 bases separated the two germline ends. The CDR3 contains 15 residues. The germline V gene has CDR1 LGHNA and CDR2 YSLEER. Here the CDR3 reads CASSQDRRWSTEAFF. The CDR3 region has the DNA TGCGCCAGCAGCCAAGATCGGAGGTGGAGCACTGAAGCTTTCTTT.

Ten or more counts support this clonotype. The chain combines TRBV5-1 with TRBJ2-2; 9 bases align to TRBD1. This CDR3 has 16 amino acids. The V gene end was trimmed by 5 bases and the J gene end by 4 bases; junction bases not matched to a gene: 9. CDR1 SGHRS and CDR2 YFSETQ come from the germline V gene. This chain's CDR3 is CASRSPGQGATGELFF. CDR3 DNA: TGCGCCAGCAGATCCCCGGGACAGGGCGCCACCGGGGAGCTGTTTTTT.